Listed here are 26 T cell receptor beta chains from one sample, sequenced in a study of Ad26.COV2.S vaccination and SARS-CoV-2 variants. Assay: immunoSEQ multiplex PCR; the TCRdb copy retains only in-frame clones and omits some. The sample contains fewer than 500,000 clones, roughly 89% of which appear only once. Treatment meaning: around 19 received Ad26.COV2.S at low or high dose, single or two shots; several received placebo; per-sample allocation not given. Following the first vaccine or placebo injection, samples were taken on day 63. Material: peripheral blood, obtained in a trial of Ad26.COV2.S vaccine versus placebo. Every receptor here comes from a person between 18 and 59 years old who received the Ad26.COV2.S COVID-19 vaccine or a placebo.

The chain employs TRBV4-1 and TRBJ2-3, with unresolved D. Trimming shortened V by 0 bases and J by 1 base, and 20 bases separated the two germline ends. This CDR3 contains 19 residues. Germline values: CDR1 MGHRA, CDR2 YSYEKL. CDR3 nucleotide sequence: TGCGCCAGCAGCCAAGAGAGGTTTAGAAACCTTGAGGGCACAGATACGCAGTATTTT. As protein: CASSQERFRNLEGTDTQYF.

The chain carries TRBV7-3 and TRBJ2-3, with TRBD2 as a possible D gene (5 bases). The CDR3 length is 14 residues. The germline V gene encodes CDR1 SGHTA and CDR2 FQGTGA. V was clipped by 3 bases and J by 4 bases, with 11 bases between them. The CDR3 region is CASSLGRVSDTQYF. CDR3 sequence (DNA): TGTGCCAGCAGCTTGGGGAGAGTCTCAGATACGCAGTATTTT.

The rearrangement joins TRBV2 to TRBJ1-5; a possible D gene is TRBD1 (6 bases). Between the trimmed V and J ends, which lost 3 bases and 8 bases, there was a span of 17 bases. Germline CDR1 is SNHLY and CDR2 is FYNNEI. The CDR3 totals 15 residues. CDR3 DNA: TGTGCCAGCAGTGAGAACACGGGGGCCGGGGAGCCCCAGCATTTT. This codes for CASSENTGAGEPQHF.

This chain links TRBV2 with TRBJ1-2, with D possibly being TRBD1 (5 bases). This CDR3 is built from 13 residues. Trimming removed 6 bases from V and 7 bases from J, with 15 bases in between. Germline loops: CDR1 SNHLY, CDR2 FYNNEI. This chain's CDR3 is CASSSGGWIGYTF. The CDR3 DNA is TGTGCCAGCAGCTCCGGGGGGTGGATTGGCTACACCTTC.

The chain has TRBV24-1 and TRBJ2-3; 14 bases map to TRBD2. This CDR3 region has 19 residues. The V gene's germline CDR1 is KGHDR and CDR2 SFDVKD. Trimming at V came to 0 bases and at J to 4 bases, leaving 8 bases not matched to a gene. This chain's CDR3 is CATSDLQRTSGRPADTQYF. The CDR3 coding sequence is TGTGCCACCAGTGATTTGCAGCGGACTAGCGGGAGGCCCGCAGATACGCAGTATTTT.

The V and J genes are TRBV4-1 and TRBJ1-6, with 8 bases identical to TRBD1. In germline, CDR1 is MGHRA, CDR2 YSYEKL. V was pared by 4 bases and J by 8 bases, with 7 bases of the junction left unmatched. CDR3 length: 15 amino acids. The CDR3 reads CASSRQGISDSPLHF. The CDR3 region has the DNA TGCGCCAGCAGCCGACAGGGGATTTCAGATTCACCCCTCCACTTT.

The J gene is TRBJ2-3, the V gene TRBV7-8; possible D gene TRBD2, 6 bases. Between the trimmed V and J ends, which lost 5 bases and 0 bases, there was a span of 12 bases. The CDR3 is made up of 15 amino acids. CDR1 is SGHVS, CDR2 FQNEAQ, per germline. The CDR3 protein is CASSGTSSSTDTQYF. As DNA, the CDR3 is TGTGCCAGCAGCGGTACTAGCAGTAGCACAGATACGCAGTATTTT. The variable domain in full, completed from reference TRBV7-8 and TRBJ2-3, reads GAGVSQSPRYKVAKRGQDVALRCDPISGHVSLFWYQQALGQGPEFLTYFQNEAQLDKSGLPSDRFFAERPEGSVSTLKIQRTQQEDSAVYLCASSGTSSSTDTQYFGPGTRLTVL.

This clone was picked up a small number of times. This chain uses TRBV3-1 (or the pseudogene TRBV3-2) with TRBJ1-3; possible D gene TRBD1, 6 bases. The CDR3 is made up of 15 amino acids. CDR1 and CDR2 (germline): LGHDT, YNNKEL (reference sequence). Between the trimmed V and J ends, which lost 8 bases and 0 bases, there was a span of 14 bases. The chain's CDR3 is CASSKGQPSGNTIYF. CDR3 bases: TGTGCCAGCTCAAAAGGACAGCCCTCTGGAAACACCATATATTTT.

The chain couples TRBV7-6 to TRBJ2-3; D gene unclear. The V and J ends lost 5 bases and 4 bases respectively, with 16 bases between them. Germline assignment: CDR1 SGHVS and CDR2 FNYEAQ. CDR3 size: 15 residues. The CDR3 protein is CASSPSPRKPDTQYF. DNA for the CDR3: TGTGCCAGCAGCCCCAGCCCCCGGAAGCCAGATACGCAGTATTTT.

The rearrangement uses TRBV7-9 and TRBJ2-1, with D tentatively TRBD2 (5 bases). Trimming stripped 0 bases from V and 3 bases from J, with 6 bases between. CDR1 SEHNR and CDR2 FQNEAQ come from the germline V gene (reference sequence). This CDR3 is built from 14 residues. Here the CDR3 DNA reads TGTGCCAGCAGCTTAGCGGGAGACTACAATGAGCAGTTCTTC. Translating gives CASSLAGDYNEQFF. The whole variable domain, filled in from reference TRBV7-9 and TRBJ2-1, reads DTGVSQNPRHKITKRGQNVTFRCDPISEHNRLYWYRQTLGQGPEFLTYFQNEAQLEKSRLLSDRFSAERPKGSFSTLEIQRTEQGDSAMYLCASSLAGDYNEQFFGPGTRLTVL.

The rearrangement uses TRBV18 and TRBJ2-7; TRBD1 aligns across 7 bases. With 4 bases clipped from V and 5 bases from J, the junction kept 11 bases outside the gene matches. Germline CDR1 and CDR2: KGHSH and LQKENI. The CDR3 runs 15 residues. The chain's CDR3 is CASSLDFGQAHEQYF. CDR3 DNA: TGTGCCAGCTCACTCGACTTCGGACAGGCTCACGAGCAGTACTTC.

The rearrangement links TRBV6-2 or TRBV6-3 to TRBJ2-7; D not resolved. CDR3 length equals 11 residues. Germline assignment: CDR1 MNHEY and CDR2 SVGEGT. The V and J ends lost 4 bases and 0 bases respectively, with 1 base between them. CDR3: CASSFSYEQYF. In DNA, the CDR3 is TGTGCCAGCAGTTTCTCCTACGAGCAGTACTTC.

The chain employs TRBV5-1 and TRBJ2-7, with TRBD2 matching over 10 bases. This CDR3 spans 17 amino acids. The junction had 10 bases not matched to a gene; V was cut back by 2 bases and J by 2 bases. The germline V gene has CDR1 SGHRS and CDR2 YFSETQ. CDR3 nucleotides: TGCGCCAGCAGCTTCGAGCCTAGCGGGAGAACACCCTACGAGCAGTACGTC. It encodes CASSFEPSGRTPYEQYV.

This clone was counted a few times. An end of the junction differs from the germline gene, which may be a read error. V is TRBV9 and J is TRBJ2-6; D possibly corresponds to TRBD2 (6 bases). The germline gives CDR1 SGDLS, CDR2 YYNGEE. CDR3 length: 15 amino acids. The CDR3 coding sequence is TGCGAAGAAAGGACGGGGGACTCTGGGGCCAACGTCCTGACTTTC. This encodes CEERTGDSGANVLTF.

A few counts support this clone. The genes are TRBV6-5 and TRBJ1-6; no clear D. CDR1 is MNHEY and CDR2 is SVGAGI in the germline V gene. The V end lost 4 bases, the J end lost 9 bases, and 19 bases lay between the germline ends. CDR3 size: 16 residues. The CDR3 DNA reads as TGTGCCAGCAGTTCGAGGATTTCTACCCCTAGTTCACCCCTCCACTTT. Encoded protein: CASSSRISTPSSPLHF.

The rearrangement joins TRBV7-3 to TRBJ2-5, with 9 bases matching TRBD2. The CDR3 runs to 17 residues. Losses at the gene ends were 0 bases for V and 3 bases for J; bases not matched to a gene: 8. Germline values: CDR1 SGHTA, CDR2 FQGTGA. The CDR3, as DNA: TGTGCCAGCAGCTTAACCCTTATTCTAGCGGGGAAAGAGACCCAGTACTTC. Protein product: CASSLTLILAGKETQYF.

The rearrangement links TRBV6-5 to TRBJ1-1; a possible D gene is TRBD1 (5 bases). The CDR3 extends over 14 amino acids. The germline V gene encodes CDR1 MNHEY and CDR2 SVGAGI. V was clipped by 6 bases and J by 1 base, with 12 bases between them. The CDR3 loop is CASRYGTGNTEAFF. In DNA, the CDR3 is TGTGCCAGCAGATACGGGACGGGGAACACTGAAGCTTTCTTT.

This clone was counted a single time. The V and J genes are TRBV10-3 and TRBJ2-1, with 11 bases aligning to TRBD2. This CDR3 is 16 amino acids long. V trimming: 2 bases; J trimming: 8 bases; junction bases outside the gene matches: 8. CDR1 and CDR2 from the germline V gene are ENHRY and SYGVKD. The CDR3 DNA follows: TGTGCCATCAGTGAGCTAGCGGGAGGATTGGGCGATGAGCAGTTCTTC. It codes for CAISELAGGLGDEQFF.

The rearrangement uses TRBV5-1 and TRBJ1-6; D possibly corresponds to TRBD1 (6 bases). This CDR3 comprises 13 residues. The germline CDR1 and CDR2 sequences are SGHRS and YFSETQ. V dropped 7 bases and J dropped 14 bases, with 19 bases sitting between them. The CDR3 reads CASGPGGSFSLHF. The CDR3 DNA follows: TGCGCCAGCGGGCCCGGGGGCTCCTTCTCCCTCCACTTT.

This chain joins TRBV6-5 and TRBJ2-7; TRBD1 matches 7 bases. CDR3 size: 13 residues. Unmatched junction bases numbered 9, after V lost 10 bases and J lost 3 bases. Germline CDR1 and CDR2: MNHEY and SVGAGI. The CDR3: CATRQGHLYEQYF. CDR3 coding DNA: TGTGCCACCCGACAGGGCCACCTCTACGAGCAGTACTTC.

The gene calls are TRBV12-3 or TRBV12-4 and TRBJ2-2, with D possibly TRBD1 on 6 matching bases. The CDR3 covers 12 residues. Trimming shortened V by 5 bases and J by 8 bases, and 9 bases separated the two germline ends. The CDR3 region has the DNA TGTGCCAGCAGTGAGGGGGAGGGGGAGCTGTTTTTT. Protein product: CASSEGEGELFF.

The J gene is TRBJ2-2, the V gene TRBV7-2, with 9 bases fitting TRBD1. The CDR3 runs to 15 residues. With V trimmed by 8 bases and J by 5 bases, 9 bases remained unmatched. In germline, CDR1 is SGHTA, CDR2 FQGNSA. For the CDR3, the DNA is TGTGCCAGCTCCTGGGACAGGGTAAAAACCGGGGAGCTGTTTTTT. This sequence encodes CASSWDRVKTGELFF.

This clone was counted only a few times. The chain's CDR3 is CASSLTGRREAFF. The CDR3, as DNA: TGCGCCAGCAGCTTGACAGGGCGCAGAGAAGCTTTCTTT. V is TRBV5-1 and J is TRBJ1-1; a weak D match, TRBD1 (6 bases). Germline V gene sequence: CDR1 SGHRS, CDR2 YFSETQ. Trimming pared 1 base from V and 8 bases from J, leaving 12 bases between. The CDR3 extends over 13 amino acids.

V gene TRBV11-1 combines with J gene TRBJ2-3; D might be TRBD2 (5 bases). Trimming took 5 bases from V and 3 from J, leaving 18 bases between them. This CDR3 spans 16 amino acids. Per the germline V gene, CDR1 is SGHAT and CDR2 is FQDESV (reference sequence). The CDR3 here is CASSAVIGVQTDTQYF. DNA of the CDR3: TGTGCCAGCAGCGCGGTCATCGGGGTTCAAACAGATACGCAGTATTTT.

The chain carries TRBV7-3 and TRBJ2-2; 8 nucleotides line up with TRBD2. CDR3 length equals 16 residues. V dropped 5 bases and J dropped 6; count of bases not matched to a gene: 11. The V gene's germline CDR1 is SGHTA and CDR2 FQGTGA. The CDR3 is CASSQYLGAGAGELFF. Written as DNA, the CDR3 is TGTGCCAGCAGCCAATACCTTGGAGCGGGGGCCGGGGAGCTGTTTTTT.

The chain links TRBV6-1 to TRBJ2-5, with 7 nucleotides matching TRBD1. This CDR3 comprises 16 residues. Trimming removed 2 bases from V and 5 bases from J; junction bases left unmatched: 11. Per the germline V gene, CDR1 is MNHNS and CDR2 is SASEGT. The CDR3 nucleotides read TGTGCCAGCAGTGAACAGTCAGGAGTGGACAGGGAGACCCAGTACTTC. Its translation is CASSEQSGVDRETQYF.